This entry lists 32 T cell receptor beta chains sequenced from one sample in a study of TIL therapy for anti-PD-1-resistant metastatic lung cancer. The sample's time point: pre-treatment sample, taken before nivolumab and TIL therapy. The libraries were made with immunoSEQ v3. TCRdb's table, derived via immunoSEQ multiplex PCR, lists solely in-frame clones and lacks some. The repertoire holds approximately 60,000 clones, with roughly 80% as singletons. The sample consisted of blood, taken at baseline. These TCRs come from a person aged 25 to 85 with non-small cell lung cancer.

The V gene is TRBV11-3, the J gene TRBJ1-4; no firm D call. The CDR3 is 15 amino acids. Germline values: CDR1 SGHNT, CDR2 YENEEA. Trimming cost V 2 bases and J 2 bases, with 9 bases left between them. The CDR3: CASSLRRQTNEKLFF. The CDR3 coding sequence is TGTGCCAGCAGCTTAAGGCGGCAGACTAATGAAAAACTGTTTTTT.

This rearrangement joins TRBV4-3 to TRBJ2-3; D not certain. V was trimmed by 0 bases and J by 5 bases, leaving 12 bases between them. Germline V gene sequence: CDR1 LGHNA, CDR2 YSLEER. The CDR3 covers 15 residues. CDR3 bases: TGCGCCAGCAGCCAAGATTTCCGAGGTCAAGATACGCAGTATTTT. Translation gives CASSQDFRGQDTQYF.

The rearrangement uses TRBV9 and TRBJ2-7; TRBD2 matches 7 bases. Per the germline V gene, CDR1 is SGDLS and CDR2 is YYNGEE. The CDR3 is made up of 13 amino acids. With V trimmed by 4 bases and J by 5 bases, 6 bases remained unmatched. CDR3 sequence (DNA): TGTGCCAGCAGCTCCTCGGGGAGGGACGAGCAGTACTTC. Amino acid sequence: CASSSSGRDEQYF.

The chain joins TRBV27 to TRBJ2-2, with 9 bases fitting TRBD2. Germline CDR1 MNHEY, CDR2 SMNVEV (reference sequence). The CDR3 is 14 residues long. The junction had 7 bases not matched to a gene; V was cut back by 9 bases and J by 5 bases. Here the CDR3 DNA reads TGTGCCAGTCAGACTAGCGGAGGAACCGGGGAGCTGTTTTTT. It encodes CASQTSGGTGELFF.

The chain uses TRBV6-7 and TRBJ1-5; the match to TRBD1 covers 7 bases. TRBV6-7 is treated as an ORF (open reading frame) with a function not yet certain. The CDR3 is made up of 14 amino acids. The junction had 8 bases not matched to a gene; V was cut back by 5 bases and J by 7 bases. Here the CDR3 DNA reads TGTGCCAGCAGTCCGCACAGGGGAGGGCAGCCCCAGCATTTT. Its translation: CASSPHRGGQPQHF.

Only one count was recorded for this clone. This chain links TRBV28 with TRBJ1-5; TRBD1 aligns across 9 bases. The CDR3 is 15 residues long. Per germline, CDR1 MDHEN and CDR2 SYDVKM. The ends lost 5 bases at V and 6 bases at J; junction bases unmatched: 8. CDR3 coding DNA: TGTGCCAGCAGTCCCCCCACAGGGGGCGGTCAGCCCCAGCATTTT. It specifies CASSPPTGGGQPQHF.

The chain recombines TRBV5-4 with TRBJ2-7; 7 bases agree with TRBD1. Trimming at V came to 4 bases and at J to 2 bases, leaving 6 bases not matched to a gene. The CDR3 consists of 14 residues. Germline CDR1 is SGHNT and CDR2 is YYREEE (reference sequence). CDR3 loop: CASSRPGQPYEQYF. In DNA form, the CDR3 reads TGTGCCAGCAGCCGACCGGGACAGCCCTACGAGCAGTACTTC.

The chain employs TRBV4-2 and TRBJ2-3; 8 nucleotides match TRBD2. The CDR3 runs 19 residues. CDR1 is LGHNA and CDR2 is YNFKEQ in the germline V gene. Losses at the gene ends were 0 bases for V and 5 bases for J; bases not matched to a gene: 16. CDR3 amino acids: CASSQDHAGESGRGDTQYF. The CDR3 coding sequence is TGTGCCAGCAGCCAAGATCATGCGGGAGAGAGCGGGAGAGGAGATACGCAGTATTTT.

The CDR3 DNA reads as TGTGCCAGCAGCCAAGAATCATTAGGACTAGCGGGTGAGCAGTACTTC. Its translation: CASSQESLGLAGEQYF. The chain uses TRBV5-4 and TRBJ2-7; 11 bases are a match to TRBD2. The CDR3 is 16 amino acids. Per the germline V gene, CDR1 is SGHNT and CDR2 is YYREEE (reference sequence). V trimming: 4 bases; J trimming: 7 bases; junction bases outside the gene matches: 13. Full variable domain (rest looked up from reference TRBV5-4 and TRBJ2-7): ETGVTQSPTHLIKTRGQQVTLRCSSQSGHNTVSWYQQALGQGPQFIFQYYREEENGRGNFPPRFSGLQFPNYSSELNVNALELDDSALYLCASSQESLGLAGEQYFGPGTRLTVT.

The chain combines TRBV10-1 with TRBJ1-6; D might be TRBD1 (6 bases). Trimming stripped 3 bases from V and 8 bases from J, with 8 bases between. The germline gives CDR1 WNHNN, CDR2 SYGVQD (reference sequence). This CDR3 is 13 amino acids long. The CDR3 DNA is TGCGCCAGCAGTGAAGGGGGGCATTCACCCCTCCACTTT. Translating gives CASSEGGHSPLHF.

Only a few counts were recorded for this clone. V is TRBV7-2 and J is TRBJ2-3, with a tentative D call TRBD1 (6 bases). V was shortened by 3 bases and J by 1 base, with 11 bases between the two germline ends. CDR1 is SGHTA, CDR2 FQGNSA, per germline. CDR3 length equals 15 residues. CDR3 loop: CASSFWAGGTDTQYF. The CDR3 DNA is TGTGCCAGCAGCTTTTGGGCAGGGGGCACAGATACGCAGTATTTT.

Concerning this clone: One end of the junction does not line up with germline, which may come from a read error. The chain links TRBV10-2 to TRBJ2-7; D may be TRBD1 or TRBD2 (6 bases each). The CDR3 runs to 13 residues. Germline lookup yields CDR1 WSHSY and CDR2 SAAADI. CDR3 region: CATSGGLSYEQYF. The CDR3 DNA reads as TGCGCCACCAGTGGGGGGCTTAGCTACGAGCAGTACTTC.

The rearrangement uses TRBV6-6 and TRBJ1-2; 8 bases line up with TRBD1. J gave up 5 bases and V 2 bases, and 7 bases lay outside the gene matches. The CDR3 loop spans 15 amino acids. Per the germline V gene, CDR1 is MNHNY and CDR2 is SVGAGI (reference sequence). CDR3 coding DNA: TGTGCCAGCAGTTACCCCGGTCGACAGGGGTATGGCTACACCTTC. Amino acids: CASSYPGRQGYGYTF.

The chain has TRBV28 and TRBJ2-1, with D perhaps matching TRBD1 or TRBD2 (6 bases each). The CDR3 consists of 14 residues. Germline V gene sequence: CDR1 MDHEN, CDR2 SYDVKM. With 10 bases removed from V and 9 bases from J, the gap between germline ends came to 22 bases. This CDR3 is CATLGGGPGGEQFF. The DNA of the CDR3 is TGTGCCACTCTGGGGGGCGGTCCTGGGGGTGAGCAGTTCTTC.

This clone was detected a few times. The CDR3 DNA sequence: TGTGCCAGCAGAACAGACAGAGAAAAACTGTTTTTT. This translates into CASRTDREKLFF. The chain carries TRBV7-9 and TRBJ1-4; weak D call: TRBD1 (5 bases). Germline CDR1 reads SEHNR; CDR2 reads FQNEAQ (reference sequence). The CDR3 consists of 12 residues. Trimming took off 6 bases at V and 8 bases at J, with 10 bases between the two ends.

The V gene is TRBV11-3, the J gene TRBJ2-7; TRBD2 aligns across 8 bases. Germline V lookup: CDR1 SGHNT, CDR2 YENEEA. This CDR3 is built from 16 residues. V was clipped by 1 base and J by 0 bases; unmatched bases: 5. The CDR3 region is CASSLGGAGGSYEQYF. As DNA, the CDR3 is TGTGCCAGCAGCTTAGGAGGTGCGGGGGGCTCCTACGAGCAGTACTTC. The full variable domain, with the rest looked up from reference TRBV11-3 and TRBJ2-7, is EAGVVQSPRYKIIEKKQPVAFWCNPISGHNTLYWYLQNLGQGPELLIRYENEEAVDDSQLPKDRFSAERLKGVDSTLKIQPAELGDSAVYLCASSLGGAGGSYEQYFGPGTRLTVT.

This sequence joins TRBV30 and TRBJ2-7; 9 nucleotides line up with TRBD1. Trimming removed 1 base from V and 1 base from J; junction bases left unmatched: 8. The CDR3 totals 16 residues. Germline CDR1 reads GTSNPN; CDR2 reads SVGIG (reference sequence). The CDR3 coding sequence is TGTGCCTGGAGTGCCCCCCGGACAGGGGAATCCTACGAGCAGTACTTC. This sequence encodes CAWSAPRTGESYEQYF.

The V call is TRBV7-9, the J call TRBJ2-1; 8 bases are shared with TRBD2. Germline V gene sequence: CDR1 SEHNR, CDR2 FQNEAQ (reference sequence). V gave up 3 bases and J gave up 8 bases; unmatched junction bases: 12. The CDR3 consists of 16 residues. CDR3 nucleotide sequence: TGTGCCAGCAGCTTTTACAGCTCGGGAGGGATCGATGAGCAGTTCTTC. As protein: CASSFYSSGGIDEQFF.

The chain uses TRBV5-6 and TRBJ1-5, with 9 bases aligning to TRBD1. J lost 7 bases, V lost 4 bases, and 3 bases had no gene match. CDR1 SGHDT and CDR2 YYEEEE come from the germline V gene. The CDR3 sequence is 13 residues long. The CDR3 sequence is CASSRDRAQPQHF. The CDR3 region has the DNA TGTGCCAGCAGCCGGGACAGGGCCCAGCCCCAGCATTTT.

The chain is built from TRBV9 and TRBJ1-1; D uncertain. Germline V gives CDR1 SGDLS, CDR2 YYNGEE. The CDR3 is made up of 14 amino acids. V shed 4 bases and J shed 4 bases, with 14 bases lying between them. CDR3 nucleotide sequence: TGTGCCAGCAGCACGACCGGGGAGCCCACTGAAGCTTTCTTT. Residues: CASSTTGEPTEAFF. Drawing the rest from reference TRBV9 and TRBJ1-1, the complete variable domain is DSGVTQTPKHLITATGQRVTLRCSPRSGDLSVYWYQQSLDQGLQFLIQYYNGEERAKGNILERFSAQQFPDLHSELNLSSLELGDSALYFCASSTTGEPTEAFFGQGTRLTVV.

The V call is TRBV5-3, the J call TRBJ1-2, with TRBD1 as a possible D gene (5 bases). TRBV5-3 is noted as an ORF with a role that remains uncertain. Deletions cut 3 bases from V and 6 bases from J, with 18 bases between. The CDR3 totals 15 residues. In nucleotides, the CDR3 is TGTGCCAGAAGCTCCGGGGGAGTTTGTGGGAATGGCTACACCTTC. Protein product: CARSSGGVCGNGYTF.

The chain links TRBV28 to TRBJ2-1; D not certain. The CDR3 is 15 residues long. CDR1 and CDR2 (germline): MDHEN, SYDVKM. The V and J ends lost 6 bases and 4 bases respectively, with 16 bases between them. The CDR3 DNA reads TGTGCCAGCAGCCGTTCATCCGGGCCGTACAATGAGCAGTTCTTC. It yields the protein CASSRSSGPYNEQFF.

The genes are TRBV27 and TRBJ1-5; no reliable D call. The germline CDR1 and CDR2 sequences are MNHEY and SMNVEV (reference sequence). The length of the CDR3 is 15 residues. Between the trimmed V and J ends, which lost 2 bases and 0 bases, there was a span of 8 bases. Here the CDR3 reads CASSLNYDSNQPQHF. The CDR3 DNA sequence: TGTGCCAGCAGTTTAAATTACGATAGCAATCAGCCCCAGCATTTT.

The V and J genes are TRBV30 and TRBJ2-2; no clear D gene. The V and J ends lost 0 bases and 6 bases respectively, with 2 bases between them. CDR3 length equals 11 residues. Looked up from germline, CDR1 is GTSNPN and CDR2 is SVGIG (reference sequence). The CDR3 here is CAWSVSGELFF. CDR3 sequence (DNA): TGTGCCTGGAGTGTTTCCGGGGAGCTGTTTTTT.

A single count supports this clone. The V and J genes are TRBV6-5 and TRBJ2-2, with TRBD2 as a possible D gene (5 bases). V dropped 4 bases and J dropped 3 bases, with 9 bases sitting between them. The CDR3 sequence is 14 residues long. Germline loops: CDR1 MNHEY, CDR2 SVGAGI. CDR3: CASSWRSYTGELFF. DNA of the CDR3: TGTGCCAGCAGTTGGAGGTCTTACACCGGGGAGCTGTTTTTT.

This chain links TRBV5-1 with TRBJ1-1, with 9 bases aligning to TRBD1. CDR1 SGHRS and CDR2 YFSETQ come from the germline V gene. V lost 4 bases, J lost 5 bases, and 6 bases stayed unmatched. The CDR3 length is 14 residues. CDR3 nucleotide sequence: TGCGCCAGCAGCCTGGACAGGGGTAGGACTGAAGCTTTCTTT. This encodes CASSLDRGRTEAFF.

The chain links TRBV7-8 to TRBJ1-3; perhaps TRBD1 as D (5 bases). The V gene lost 6 bases and the J gene lost 0 bases, with 12 bases spanning the gap. The CDR3 consists of 15 residues. The germline V gene encodes CDR1 SGHVS and CDR2 FQNEAQ. The CDR3 loop is CASSPQGSSGNTIYF. The DNA of the CDR3 is TGTGCCAGCAGTCCTCAGGGAAGCTCTGGAAACACCATATATTTT.

The J gene is TRBJ1-6, the V gene TRBV7-9; 8 positions match TRBD1. CDR1 is SEHNR and CDR2 is FQNEAQ in the germline V gene (reference sequence). The CDR3 is 17 residues long. V shed 1 base and J 10 bases; nucleotides not matched to a gene: 12. CDR3: CASSLDRFGTGPSPLHF. The CDR3 bases are TGTGCCAGCAGCTTAGATCGATTCGGGACAGGTCCCTCACCCCTCCACTTT.

This chain links TRBV5-1 with TRBJ2-7; 11 nucleotides match TRBD1. Germline CDR1 and CDR2: SGHRS and YFSETQ. The junction had 6 bases not matched to a gene; V was cut back by 5 bases and J by 5 bases. This CDR3 region has 14 residues. The CDR3 DNA reads as TGCGCCAGCAGTCTGGGACAGGGGGTGCACGAGCAGTACTTC. Protein product: CASSLGQGVHEQYF. Supplemented by reference TRBV5-1 and TRBJ2-7, the full variable domain reads KAGVTQTPRYLIKTRGQQVTLSCSPISGHRSVSWYQQTPGQGLQFLFEYFSETQRNKGNFPGRFSGRQFSNSRSEMNVSTLELGDSALYLCASSLGQGVHEQYFGPGTRLTVT.

The gene calls are TRBV20-1 and TRBJ1-2; D possibly corresponds to TRBD1 (5 bases). Germline V lookup: CDR1 DFQATT, CDR2 SNEGSKA (reference sequence). The CDR3 is 11 residues long. The CDR3 loop reads CGRDFNYGYTF. In DNA form, the CDR3 reads TGCGGAAGGGACTTTAACTATGGCTACACCTTC.

The V gene is TRBV11-2, the J gene TRBJ1-1, with a possible D match to TRBD1 (5 bases). The length of the CDR3 is 14 residues. Looked up from germline, CDR1 is SGHAT and CDR2 is FQNNGV. Trimming cost V 7 bases and J 7 bases, with 19 bases left between them. The CDR3 region is CASTRSSPGGEAFF. The CDR3, as DNA: TGTGCCAGCACCCGATCTTCCCCCGGGGGTGAAGCTTTCTTT.

The chain couples TRBV30 to TRBJ1-3, with D unresolved. Trimming took 2 bases from V and 4 from J, leaving 15 bases between them. CDR3 length: 15 residues. Per the germline V gene, CDR1 is GTSNPN and CDR2 is SVGIG (reference sequence). CDR3 sequence (DNA): TGTGCCTGGAGTCCCCCCAAAGGAGTAGGAAACACCATATATTTT. Translating gives CAWSPPKGVGNTIYF.